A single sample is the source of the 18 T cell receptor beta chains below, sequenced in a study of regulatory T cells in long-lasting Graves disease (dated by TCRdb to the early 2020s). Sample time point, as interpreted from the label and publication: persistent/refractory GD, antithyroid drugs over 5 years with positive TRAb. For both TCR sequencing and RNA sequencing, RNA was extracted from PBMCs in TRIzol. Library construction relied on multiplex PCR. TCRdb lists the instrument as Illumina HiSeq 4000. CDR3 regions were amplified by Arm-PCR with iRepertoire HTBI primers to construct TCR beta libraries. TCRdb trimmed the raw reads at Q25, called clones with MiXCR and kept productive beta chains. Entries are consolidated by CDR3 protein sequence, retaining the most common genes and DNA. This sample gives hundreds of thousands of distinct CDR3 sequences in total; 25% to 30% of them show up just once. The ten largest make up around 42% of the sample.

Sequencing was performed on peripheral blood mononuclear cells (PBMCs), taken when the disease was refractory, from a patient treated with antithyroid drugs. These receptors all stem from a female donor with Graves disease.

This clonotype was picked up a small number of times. The CDR3 sequence: CASSMMGGGDTEAFF. The DNA for the CDR3 is TGTGCCAGTAGTATGATGGGAGGAGGGGACACTGAAGCTTTCTTT. The chain joins TRBV19 to TRBJ1-1, with D possibly matching TRBD1 (5 bases). The CDR3 loop spans 15 amino acids. Looked up from germline, CDR1 is LNHDA and CDR2 is SQIVND (reference sequence). The germline V and J ends were trimmed by 3 bases and 3 bases, with 14 bases remaining between them.

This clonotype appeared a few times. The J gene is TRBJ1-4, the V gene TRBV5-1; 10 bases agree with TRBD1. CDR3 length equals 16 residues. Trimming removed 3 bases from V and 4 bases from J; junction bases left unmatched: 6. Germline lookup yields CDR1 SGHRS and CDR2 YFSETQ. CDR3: CASSSTGGAGNEKLFF. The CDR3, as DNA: TGCGCCAGCAGCTCGACAGGGGGCGCGGGTAATGAAAAACTGTTTTTT.

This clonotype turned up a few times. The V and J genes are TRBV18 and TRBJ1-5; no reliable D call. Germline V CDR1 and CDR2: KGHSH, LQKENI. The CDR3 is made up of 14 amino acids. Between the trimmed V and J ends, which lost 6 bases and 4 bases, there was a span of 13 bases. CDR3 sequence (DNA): TGTGCCAGCTCCTGGTCCCGGTCAAATCAGCCCCAGCATTTT. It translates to CASSWSRSNQPQHF.

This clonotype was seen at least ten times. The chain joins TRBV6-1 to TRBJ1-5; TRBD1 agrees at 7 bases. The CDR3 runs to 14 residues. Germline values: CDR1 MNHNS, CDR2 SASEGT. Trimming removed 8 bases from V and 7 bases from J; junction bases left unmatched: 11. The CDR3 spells CASASRQGRQPQHF. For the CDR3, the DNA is TGTGCCAGCGCGTCCCGACAGGGAAGGCAGCCCCAGCATTTT.

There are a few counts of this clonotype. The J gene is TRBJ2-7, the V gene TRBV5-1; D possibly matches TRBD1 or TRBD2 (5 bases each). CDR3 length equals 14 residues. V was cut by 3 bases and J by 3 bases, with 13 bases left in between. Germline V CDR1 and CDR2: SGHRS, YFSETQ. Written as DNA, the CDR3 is TGCGCCAGCAGCTCACACGGGGCGGGCTACGAGCAGTACTTC. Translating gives CASSSHGAGYEQYF.

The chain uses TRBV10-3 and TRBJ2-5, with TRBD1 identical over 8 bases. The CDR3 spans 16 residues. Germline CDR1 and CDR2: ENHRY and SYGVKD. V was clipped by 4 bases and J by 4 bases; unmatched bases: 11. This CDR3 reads CAISVSPTGDVETQYF. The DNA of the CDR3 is TGTGCCATCAGTGTTAGTCCGACAGGGGATGTAGAGACCCAGTACTTC.

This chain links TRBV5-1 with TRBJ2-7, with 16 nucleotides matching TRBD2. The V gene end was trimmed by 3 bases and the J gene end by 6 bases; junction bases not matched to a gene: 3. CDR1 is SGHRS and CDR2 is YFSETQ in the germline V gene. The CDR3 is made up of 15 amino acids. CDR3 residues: CASSSGTSGRGEQYF. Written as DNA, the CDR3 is TGCGCCAGCAGCTCAGGGACTAGCGGGAGGGGCGAGCAGTACTTC.

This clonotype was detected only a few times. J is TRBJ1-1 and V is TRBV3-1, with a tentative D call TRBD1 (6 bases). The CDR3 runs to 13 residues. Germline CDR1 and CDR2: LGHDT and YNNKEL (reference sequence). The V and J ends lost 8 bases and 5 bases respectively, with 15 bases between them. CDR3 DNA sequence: TGTGCCAGCGGCACGGGGGGGCTAACTGAAGCTTTCTTT. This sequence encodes CASGTGGLTEAFF.

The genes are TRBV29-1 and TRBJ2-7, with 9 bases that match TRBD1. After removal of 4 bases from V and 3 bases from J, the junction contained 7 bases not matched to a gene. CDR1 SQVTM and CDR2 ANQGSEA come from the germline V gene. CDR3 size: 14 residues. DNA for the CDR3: TGCAGCGTTGGCGGGACAGGGACCTTCTACGAGCAGTACTTC. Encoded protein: CSVGGTGTFYEQYF.

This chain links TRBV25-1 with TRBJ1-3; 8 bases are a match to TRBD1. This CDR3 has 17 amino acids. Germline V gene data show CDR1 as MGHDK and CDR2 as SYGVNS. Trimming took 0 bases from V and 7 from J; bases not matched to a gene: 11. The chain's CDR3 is CASSEYLQGAVVNTIYF. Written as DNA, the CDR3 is TGTGCCAGCAGTGAATACCTCCAGGGGGCCGTAGTGAACACCATATATTTT.

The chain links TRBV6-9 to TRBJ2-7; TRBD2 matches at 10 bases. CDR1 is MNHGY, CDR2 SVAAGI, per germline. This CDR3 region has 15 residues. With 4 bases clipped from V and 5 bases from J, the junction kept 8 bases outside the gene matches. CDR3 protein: CASSLPTSGMNEQYF. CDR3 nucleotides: TGTGCCAGCAGTTTACCCACTAGCGGGATGAACGAGCAGTACTTC.

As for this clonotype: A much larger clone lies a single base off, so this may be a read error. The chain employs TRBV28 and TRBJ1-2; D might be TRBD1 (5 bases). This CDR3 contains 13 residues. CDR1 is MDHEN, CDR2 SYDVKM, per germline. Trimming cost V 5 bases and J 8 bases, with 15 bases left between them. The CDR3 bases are TGTGCCAGCAGTGAGCGACAGTCGGGGGGCTACACCTTC. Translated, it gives CASSERQSGGYTF.

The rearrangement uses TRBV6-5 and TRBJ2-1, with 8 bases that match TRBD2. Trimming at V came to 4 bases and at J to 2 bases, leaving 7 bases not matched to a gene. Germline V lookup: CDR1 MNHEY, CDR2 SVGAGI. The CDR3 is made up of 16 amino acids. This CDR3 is CASSFYPGLAYNEQFF. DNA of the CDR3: TGTGCCAGCAGTTTTTACCCGGGACTAGCCTACAATGAGCAGTTCTTC.

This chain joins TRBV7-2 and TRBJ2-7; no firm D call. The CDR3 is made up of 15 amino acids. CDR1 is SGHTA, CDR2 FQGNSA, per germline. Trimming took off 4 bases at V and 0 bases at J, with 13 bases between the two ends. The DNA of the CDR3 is TGTGCCAGCAGCTCCTCCTTGGGTACCTCCTACGAGCAGTACTTC. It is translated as CASSSSLGTSYEQYF.

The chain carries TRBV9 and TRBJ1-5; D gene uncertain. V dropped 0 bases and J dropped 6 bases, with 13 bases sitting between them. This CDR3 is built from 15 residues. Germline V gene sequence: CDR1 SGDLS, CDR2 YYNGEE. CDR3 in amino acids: CASSVDVGFGQPQHF. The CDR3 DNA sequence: TGTGCCAGCAGCGTAGATGTGGGGTTTGGTCAGCCCCAGCATTTT.

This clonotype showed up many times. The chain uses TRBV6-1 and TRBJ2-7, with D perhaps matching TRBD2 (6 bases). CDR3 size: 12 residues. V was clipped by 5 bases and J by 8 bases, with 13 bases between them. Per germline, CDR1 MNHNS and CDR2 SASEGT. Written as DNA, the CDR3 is TGTGCCAGCAGTAACGGGAGAAAGAAGCAGTACTTC. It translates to CASSNGRKKQYF.

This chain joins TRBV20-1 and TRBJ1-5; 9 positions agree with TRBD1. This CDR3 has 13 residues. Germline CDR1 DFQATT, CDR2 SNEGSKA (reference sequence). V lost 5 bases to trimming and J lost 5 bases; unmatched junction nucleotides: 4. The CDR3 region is CSAGDREDQPQHF. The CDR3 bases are TGCAGTGCTGGGGACAGGGAGGATCAGCCCCAGCATTTT.

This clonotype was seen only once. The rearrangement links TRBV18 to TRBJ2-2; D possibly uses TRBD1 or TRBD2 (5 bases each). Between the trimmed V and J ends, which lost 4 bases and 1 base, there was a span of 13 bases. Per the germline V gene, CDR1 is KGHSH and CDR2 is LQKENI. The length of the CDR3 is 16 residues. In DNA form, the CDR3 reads TGTGCCAGCTCACGACTACTAGGACAGAACACCGGGGAGCTGTTTTTT. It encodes CASSRLLGQNTGELFF.